This T cell receptor beta chain was profiled in a study of blood T cell repertoires in COVID-19. About the study: Material from acute and convalescent COVID-19 was sourced from the United States, Italy and Spain. PBMCs, B-cell-depleted T cells, or T cells provided the cDNA or gDNA that made up the material.

The CDR3 has 16 residues. Trimming pared 4 bases from V and 2 bases from J, leaving 15 bases between. Germline CDR1 SGDLS, CDR2 YYNGEE. Source study methods: Amplification with reference gene primers provided the estimates of nucleated cell counts. TCRdb keeps only in-frame clones here, not all; method: immunoSEQ multiplex PCR. V and J calls and clone size come straight from that table; D and trimming were deduced from the DNA. The table lists under 170,000 clones, about four fifths of them singletons, with 2.2% in the top ten. This sequence was found in an older man with acute or convalescent COVID-19. Source material: peripheral blood. The chain is built from TRBV9 and TRBJ2-2, with TRBD1 as a possible D gene (8 bases). This CDR3 reads CASSLTGGDNTGELFF. The CDR3 DNA follows: TGTGCCAGCAGCCTAACAGGGGGGGACAACACCGGGGAGCTGTTTTTT.